A single sample gave rise to the 21 T cell receptor beta chains below, sequenced in a study of T cells expressing NK-cell markers. Following a re-call of the 5' RACE reads, TCRdb has one entry per CDR3 protein and lacks DNA. Its listing shows about 440,000 distinct CDR3 sequences. The sequenced sample consisted of blood T cells: a sorted CD56 or NKG2C T cell subset, CD4+ or CD8+ T cells, or bulk PBMC T cells (not recorded which). These receptors all stem from a woman aged 18-69 years in good health.

The V gene is TRBV9, the J gene TRBJ2-3; with no DNA, the TCRdb D assignment of TRBD2 cannot be verified. The CDR3 consists of 15 residues. Germline assignment: CDR1 SGDLS and CDR2 YYNGEE. CDR3 region: CASSVSSGYTDTQYF.

J is TRBJ2-1 and V is TRBV4-3; the TCRdb call, TRBD2, lacks DNA for checking. The CDR3 loop spans 14 amino acids. Germline CDR1 reads LGHNA; CDR2 reads YSLEER. CDR3 sequence: CASSAGGVLNEQFF.

The chain carries TRBV4-1 and TRBJ2-3; the D call from TCRdb, TRBD2, cannot be confirmed without DNA. The germline CDR1 and CDR2 sequences are MGHRA and YSYEKL. There are 16 residues in the CDR3. Here the CDR3 reads CASSLGTSGGWDTQYF.

The chain has TRBV11-2 and TRBJ1-6. Germline-derived CDR1 and CDR2 are SGHAT and FQNNGV. This CDR3 comprises 15 residues. CDR3 amino acids: CASSRMQAGNSPLHF.

The chain combines TRBV5-5 with TRBJ1-3. The CDR3 is 16 amino acids. CDR1 SGHKS and CDR2 YYEKEE come from the germline V gene (reference sequence). This CDR3 is CASSPFDRASGNTIYF.

The genes are TRBV29-1 and TRBJ2-3; the TCRdb call, TRBD1, lacks DNA for checking. Germline values: CDR1 SQVTM, CDR2 ANQGSEA. The CDR3 contains 15 residues. The CDR3 loop reads CSAVPKGRGTDTQYF.

This chain uses TRBV6-4 with TRBJ2-1; TCRdb returns TRBD1, unconfirmable since there is no DNA. CDR1 is MRHNA and CDR2 is SNTAGT in the germline V gene. The CDR3 has 14 residues. This chain's CDR3 is CASSDGGGSGEQFF.

The V gene is TRBV4-3, the J gene TRBJ1-5. The germline CDR1 and CDR2 sequences are LGHNA and YSLEER. There are 15 residues in the CDR3. The CDR3 protein is CASSQYYPINQPQHF.

The chain is built from TRBV7-2 and TRBJ1-1; no DNA is available, so the TRBD1 call from TCRdb remains unchecked. Germline V lookup: CDR1 SGHTA, CDR2 FQGNSA. The CDR3 sequence is 13 residues long. The CDR3 region is CASSSHRGAEAFF.

This CDR3 is CSVKGSSYEQYF. The V call is TRBV20-1, the J call TRBJ2-7. CDR3 size: 12 residues. Germline V lookup: CDR1 DFQATT, CDR2 SNEGSKA (reference sequence).

V gene TRBV6-1 combines with J gene TRBJ1-6. This CDR3 contains 15 residues. Germline V gives CDR1 MNHNS, CDR2 SASEGT. The CDR3 protein is CASSLTSSYNSPLHF.

The chain couples TRBV6-1 to TRBJ1-2; TCRdb's D gene call, TRBD1, goes unchecked for lack of DNA. Germline CDR1 MNHNS, CDR2 SASEGT. This CDR3 contains 14 residues. This CDR3 reads CANYNTGANYGYTF.

The V and J genes are TRBV18 and TRBJ1-1. This CDR3 is built from 13 residues. Germline V gene data show CDR1 as KGHSH and CDR2 as LQKENI. The CDR3: CASSPLGGTEAFF.

The rearrangement uses TRBV28 and TRBJ2-5; TCRdb returns TRBD1, unconfirmable since there is no DNA. The CDR3 runs 17 residues. Germline V lookup: CDR1 MDHEN, CDR2 SYDVKM. CDR3 loop: CASSLLGFSGHQETQYF.

The V gene is TRBV7-2, the J gene TRBJ2-3. In germline, CDR1 is SGHTA, CDR2 FQGNSA. CDR3 length equals 16 residues. The CDR3 is CASSLSLATSTDTQYF.

The chain uses TRBV12-3 or TRBV12-4 and TRBJ2-1; no DNA is available, so the TRBD2 call from TCRdb remains unchecked. CDR3 length equals 16 residues. CDR3 region: CASSRSGGRIGNEQFF.

The chain has TRBV4-3 and TRBJ1-2; lacking DNA, the TRBD1 call made by TCRdb goes unchecked. This CDR3 has 14 amino acids. Germline V gene lookup returns CDR1 LGHNA and CDR2 YSLEER. The CDR3 here is CASSQGDRSYGYTF.

This chain joins TRBV7-3 and TRBJ2-1. Germline V lookup: CDR1 SGHTA, CDR2 FQGTGA. This CDR3 spans 13 amino acids. CDR3 loop: CASSFDSDNDQFF. Filled out from reference TRBV7-3 and TRBJ2-1, the complete variable domain reads GAGVSQTPSNKVTEKGKYVELRCDPISGHTALYWYRQSLGQGPEFLIYFQGTGAADDSGLPNDRFFAVRPEGSVSTLKIQRTERGDSAVYLCASSFDSDNDQFFGPGTRLTVL.

The V call is TRBV7-9, the J call TRBJ2-2; TCRdb's assignment of TRBD2 cannot be checked, as there is no DNA. Germline CDR1 SEHNR, CDR2 FQNEAQ (reference sequence). The CDR3 covers 17 residues. The CDR3 spells CASSLVWRGINTGELFF.

The rearrangement joins TRBV9 to TRBJ1-6. The CDR3 spans 12 residues. Germline V gene data show CDR1 as SGDLS and CDR2 as YYNGEE. CDR3 amino acids: CASSVEGTPLHF.

The chain links TRBV19 to TRBJ2-7. Germline values: CDR1 LNHDA, CDR2 SQIVND (reference sequence). The CDR3 length is 14 residues. The CDR3 here is CASSIQSSSYEQYF.